Described below is a single T cell receptor (beta chain) sequence and its context. This sample is drawn from a study of OX40 agonist ivuxolimab in advanced cancers. For the study at large: Hepatocellular carcinoma, melanoma, renal cell or head and neck cancer affected the dose-escalation patients.

After removal of 3 bases from V and 6 bases from J, the junction contained 9 bases not matched to a gene. Germline CDR1 reads SNHLY; CDR2 reads FYNNEI. The CDR3 covers 16 residues. Method: immunoSEQ multiplex PCR; TCRdb's copy keeps in-frame clones and lacks some. The table lists about 98,000 clones, approximately 90% of them singletons. V usage is TRBV2 and J usage is TRBJ2-2; 8 nucleotides match TRBD2. The receptor was derived from an adult with an advanced solid tumor such as melanoma, head and neck, liver or kidney cancer. The sample consisted of CD4+ or CD8+ T cells sorted from blood, taken in a trial of the OX40 agonist ivuxolimab. CDR3 protein: CASSESGRTIAGELFF. For the CDR3, the DNA is TGTGCCAGCAGTGAGAGCGGGAGAACTATAGCCGGGGAGCTGTTTTTT.